Given below is one T cell receptor (beta chain) in context. Its antigen is unknown. One end of the junction varies from germline; a read error may be responsible. The CDR3 length is 10 residues. Germline-derived CDR1 and CDR2 are MNHNS and SASEGT. The sample's time point: newly diagnosed, previously untreated cHL patient sample. Negative magnetic selection isolated CD4+ T cells from thawed PBMCs. These data are taken from a study of PD-1 blockade in classical Hodgkin lymphoma. The repertoire was sequenced with immunoSEQ multiplex PCR; TCRdb's copy has only in-frame clones and lacks some. The sample holds under 35,000 clones, 89% seen once. Study-wide findings and caveats: What drove the repertoire differences, possibly disease activity or prior therapy, has not been defined.

The clonotype was recovered from a human donor with classical Hodgkin lymphoma. The genes are TRBV6-1 and TRBJ1-1; TRBD1 is a possible D gene (6 bases). The sample taken for sequencing was CD4+ T cells from blood. CDR3 coding DNA: TGTGCCAGCAGCCGCGAGGGGGGGATCTTT. Protein sequence: CASSREGGIF.